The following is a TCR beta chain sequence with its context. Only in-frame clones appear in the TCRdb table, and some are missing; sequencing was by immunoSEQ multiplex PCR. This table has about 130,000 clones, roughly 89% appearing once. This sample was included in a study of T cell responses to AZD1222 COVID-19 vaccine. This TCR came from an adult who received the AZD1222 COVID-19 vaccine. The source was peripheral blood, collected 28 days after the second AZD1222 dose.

CDR3 bases: TGTGCCATCAGTGTACAGGGCGGCTATGGCTACACCTTC. Protein: CAISVQGGYGYTF. The rearrangement joins TRBV10-3 to TRBJ1-2, with a possible D match to TRBD1 (6 bases). The length of the CDR3 is 13 residues. V dropped 4 bases and J dropped 4 bases, with 10 bases sitting between them. Germline-derived CDR1 and CDR2 are ENHRY and SYGVKD.